Listed below are T cell receptor beta chains from one sample, sequenced in a study of control samples from healthy donors and cancer patients. Sequencing was performed with immunoSEQ multiplex PCR; in TCRdb, only in-frame clones are kept and a portion is missing. The repertoire holds approximately 87,000 clones, roughly 91% seen once, with approximately 18% in the top ten. Source material: blood. Source of these receptors: a man aged 45 to 65 in good health. Both conserved end residues are part of each CDR3. The order of the fields is D gene, clone size, J gene, CDR3 length, V gene, CDR3 DNA, CDR3 protein. D genes are given only for firm matches. Clone size is stated in some rows and not others, as once, few, many or a class when expanded.

NA	NA	TRBJ2-1	14	TRBV11-2	TGTGCCAGCAGACCGACCTTAGGGAGCAATGAGCAGTTCTTC	CASRPTLGSNEQFF
NA	once	TRBJ2-5	13	TRBV18	TGTGCCAGCTCACCTTTAATGCCGGAGACCCTGTACTTC	CASSPLMPETLYF
NA	NA	TRBJ1-6	13	TRBV30	TGTGCCCACCGGGACACCGATAATTCACCCCTCCACTTT	CAHRDTDNSPLHF
TRBD1	NA	TRBJ1-5	15	TRBV24-1	TGTGCCACCAGTGATTTACAGGGGGCTGAACAGCCCCAGCATTTT	CATSDLQGAEQPQHF
TRBD1	NA	TRBJ1-2	15	TRBV6-6	TGTGCCAGCAGTTACACCCAATCAGGGGGCGCGGGCTACACCTTC	CASSYTQSGGAGYTF
TRBD2	NA	TRBJ2-5	16	TRBV6-2/TRBV6-3	TGTGCCAGCAGTCGAGGGACTAGCGGAACCCAAGAGACCCAGTACTTC	CASSRGTSGTQETQYF
NA	NA	TRBJ1-2	13	TRBV19	TGTGCCAGTAGCAACCGAACAAACTATGGCTACACCTTC	CASSNRTNYGYTF
TRBD1	NA	TRBJ2-5	14	TRBV15	TGTGCCACCAGCAGGGGGACAGGGCAAGAGACCCAGTACTTC	CATSRGTGQETQYF
NA	NA	TRBJ1-2	12	TRBV24-1	TGTGCCACGTCTCAGGGCGCTCGGGGCTACACCTTC	CATSQGARGYTF
TRBD1	NA	TRBJ1-1	13	TRBV10-1	TGCGCCAGCAGTGCTGGACAGGGTACTGAAGCTTTCTTT	CASSAGQGTEAFF
TRBD1	NA	TRBJ1-2	19	TRBV5-1	TGCGCCAGCAGCTCCACCGATTTAAGACAGGGGGCGTCTAACTATGGCTACACCTTC	CASSSTDLRQGASNYGYTF
NA	NA	TRBJ1-5	13	TRBV12-3/TRBV12-4	TGTGCCAGCAGTGGGGGTTGGGATCAGCCCCAGCATTTT	CASSGGWDQPQHF
NA	once	TRBJ1-5	18	TRBV6-2/TRBV6-3	TGTGCCAGCAGTTACCTATCTGGGGGGAGTGAGAGCAATCAGCCCCAGCATTTT	CASSYLSGGSESNQPQHF
TRBD1	NA	TRBJ1-6	16	TRBV27	TGTGCCAGCAGTTTGGGGGAGGACAGGGAAAATTCACCCCTCCACTTT	CASSLGEDRENSPLHF
NA	NA	TRBJ1-1	14	TRBV2	TGTGCCAGCAGTGAAGCGCCCGGGAACACTGAAGCTTTCTTT	CASSEAPGNTEAFF
TRBD1	NA	TRBJ2-3	16	TRBV3-1/TRBV3-2	TGTGCCAGCAGCCCACAGGGGGTTAGAGGCACAGATACGCAGTATTTT	CASSPQGVRGTDTQYF
TRBD1	NA	TRBJ1-5	14	TRBV13	TGTGCCAGCAGCTACGGACAGGGAAATCAGCCCCAGCATTTT	CASSYGQGNQPQHF
NA	NA	TRBJ1-6	15	TRBV7-9	TGTGCCAGCAGCTCCATGGGAGGGGGTAGTTCACCCCTCCACTTT	CASSSMGGGSSPLHF
NA	NA	TRBJ1-1	14	TRBV2	TGTGCCAGCAGTGTACAGGGCACGAACACTGAAGCTTTCTTT	CASSVQGTNTEAFF
TRBD1	NA	TRBJ1-2	11	TRBV29-1	TGCAGCGTACGACAGGGTTCAGGCTACACCTTC	CSVRQGSGYTF
NA	NA	TRBJ2-2	15	TRBV27	TGTGCCAGCAAAGGGATCCGGCCCCGCACCGGGGAGCTGTTTTTT	CASKGIRPRTGELFF
NA	NA	TRBJ1-2	16	TRBV2	TGTGCCAGCAGTGAATCGTCCACCAGAGCTAACTATGGCTACACCTTC	CASSESSTRANYGYTF
NA	NA	TRBJ1-2	13	TRBV30	TGTGCCTGGAACCGGCCCGAGGGGGGTGGCTACACCTTC	CAWNRPEGGGYTF
NA	NA	TRBJ2-2	14	TRBV6-5	TGTGCCAGCAGTTACAGGATGAACACCGGGGAGCTGTTTTTT	CASSYRMNTGELFF
NA	NA	TRBJ1-2	15	TRBV5-4	TGTGCCAGCACCAAGGAGGGGGGGCAGAACTATGGCTACACCTTC	CASTKEGGQNYGYTF
NA	NA	TRBJ1-1	14	TRBV5-1	TGCGCCAGCACCTCCCGGGGGGGTGGTGCTGAAGCTTTCTTT	CASTSRGGGAEAFF
NA	NA	TRBJ1-1	14	TRBV10-1	TGCGCCAGCAGTGTCGGCCAGGGCCTAACCGAAGCTTTCTTT	CASSVGQGLTEAFF
NA	NA	TRBJ1-2	14	TRBV27	TGTGCCAGCAGTTTTCGAGCCCGGTCGGATGGCTACACCTTC	CASSFRARSDGYTF
NA	NA	TRBJ1-2	15	TRBV4-1	TGCGCCAGCAGCCAAGAAGAGAGCAGAGTTTATGGCTACACCTTC	CASSQEESRVYGYTF
NA	NA	TRBJ2-7	14	TRBV30	TGTGCCTGGAGTGTGGGCCAGAGCTCCTACGAGCAGTACTTC	CAWSVGQSSYEQYF
NA	once	TRBJ2-3	13	TRBV27	TGTGCCACCGGAGGGACAGGCACAGATACGCAGTATTTT	CATGGTGTDTQYF
TRBD2	NA	TRBJ2-1	15	TRBV7-6	TGTGCCAGCAGTCAGACTAGCGGGGGAGGAGGTGAGCAGTTCTTC	CASSQTSGGGGEQFF
TRBD1	once	TRBJ1-4	15	TRBV19	TGTGCCAGCTCATCCCCGGGACAGTTTTTGGCGGAACTGTTTTTT	CASSSPGQFLAELFF
TRBD1	NA	TRBJ1-5	18	TRBV19	TGTGCCAGTAGTTGGAGTGACAGGGGTTTAAAAGGCAATCAGCCCCAGCATTTT	CASSWSDRGLKGNQPQHF
NA	NA	TRBJ2-7	11	TRBV20-1	TGCAGTGCTCCCCTCGGAGGGGTGGAGTACTTC	CSAPLGGVEYF